This is a list of T cell receptor beta chains from one sample in a study of cytomegalovirus exposure and HLA in healthy donors. The data were produced by immunoSEQ multiplex PCR, yet TCRdb's version contains in-frame clones alone and is incomplete. The sample records roughly 200,000 clones, about 78% being singletons. Sequenced: PBMCs. All receptors come from a woman younger than 45 in good health and CMV-seronegative. CDR3s include the opening cysteine and the closing phenylalanine or tryptophan.

CDR3: CASSLFGVSSYEQYF
J: TRBJ2-7
length: 15
V: TRBV5-1

CDR3: CAWSVPRGHLNYGYTF
J: TRBJ1-2
length: 16
V: TRBV30

CDR3: CASTGTSGLNTQYF
J: TRBJ2-3
length: 14
V: TRBV2

CDR3: CASSNSGGADEQFF
J: TRBJ2-1
length: 14
V: TRBV6-5

CDR3: CASGRDTYYEQYF
J: NA
length: 13
V: TRBV6-5

CDR3: CASSVGQGGYGYTF
J: TRBJ1-2
length: 14
V: TRBV9

CDR3: CASSVGGSPQETQYF
J: TRBJ2-5
length: 15
V: TRBV9

CDR3: CASSLGGGTSYEQYF
J: TRBJ2-7
length: 15
V: TRBV5-1

CDR3: CASSPRLTDTQYF
J: TRBJ2-3
length: 13
V: TRBV18

CDR3: CASSYSGHSNQPQHF
J: TRBJ1-5
length: 15
V: TRBV6-6

CDR3: CASSFRSGGGDEQFF
J: TRBJ2-1
length: 15
V: TRBV5-1

CDR3: CASSLKALDGQYF
J: TRBJ2-7
length: 13
V: TRBV27

CDR3: CASSLVIGNTEAFF
J: TRBJ1-1
length: 14
V: TRBV7-8

CDR3: CASSQQENTEAFF
J: TRBJ1-1
length: 13
V: TRBV5-1

CDR3: CASSFMTEYSNQPQHF
J: TRBJ1-5
length: 16
V: TRBV28

CDR3: CASSSQDRGLPYNEQFF
J: TRBJ2-1
length: 17
V: TRBV5-1

CDR3: CASSLGGYGYTF
J: TRBJ1-2
length: 12
V: TRBV5-6

CDR3: CASSLGQTQYF
J: TRBJ2-5
length: 11
V: TRBV5-6